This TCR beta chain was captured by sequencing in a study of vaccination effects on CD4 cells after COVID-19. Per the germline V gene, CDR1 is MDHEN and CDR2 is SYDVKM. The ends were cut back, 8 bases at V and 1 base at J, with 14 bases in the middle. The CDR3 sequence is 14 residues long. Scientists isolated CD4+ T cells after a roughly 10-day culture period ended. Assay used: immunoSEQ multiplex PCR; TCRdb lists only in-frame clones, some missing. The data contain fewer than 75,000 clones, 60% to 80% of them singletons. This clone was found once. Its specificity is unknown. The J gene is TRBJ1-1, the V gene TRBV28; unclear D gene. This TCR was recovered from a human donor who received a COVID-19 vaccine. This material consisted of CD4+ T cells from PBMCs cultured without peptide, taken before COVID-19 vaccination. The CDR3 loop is CASSGRQGNTEAFF. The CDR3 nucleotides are TGTGCCAGCTCGGGTCGACAAGGGAACACTGAAGCTTTCTTT.